The clone carrying this T cell receptor (beta chain) was found once. The target antigen is unknown. This sample is part of a study of tumor and adjacent non-tumor tissue in lung cancer. J was trimmed by 8 bases and V by 7 bases; bases with no gene match: 7. In germline, CDR1 is SGHRS, CDR2 YFSETQ. The CDR3 is 13 amino acids. Study-wide results and limits: Higher tumor TCR diversity was associated with shorter survival.

The template was RNA from unsorted bulk tissue. The normal lung tissue was taken more than 3 cm from the tumor edge. TCRbeta libraries were built with three rounds of nested PCR, modified from ARM-PCR. TCRdb reanalysed the multiplex PCR reads using MiXCR and keeps one entry per CDR3 protein. The sample contains fewer than 100,000 distinct CDR3 sequences, roughly 80% of which appear only once. This chain connects TRBV5-1 to TRBJ1-2, with TRBD1 identical over 11 bases. The receptor was derived from a man aged 60 to 75 with non-small cell lung cancer. Sequencing was performed on distant non-tumor lung tissue. CDR3 residues: CASGMGQGDGYTF. The CDR3 DNA reads as TGCGCCAGCGGCATGGGACAGGGGGACGGCTACACCTTC.